This TCR beta chain emerged from a study of identical twins. Study observations and caveats: Sharing of beta out-of-frame sequences by twins showed a weaker excess.

The V and J ends lost 1 base and 4 bases, in that order; junction bases with no gene match: 8. This CDR3 has 16 residues. The germline V gene encodes CDR1 MGHRA and CDR2 YSYEKL. Points on this clonotype: What it binds is unknown.

TCRdb reprocessed the 5' RACE reads via MiXCR and lists one record per CDR3 protein. Of hundreds of thousands of distinct CDR3 sequences in the sample, roughly 12% were seen once. The sample also formed part of further work on yellow fever vaccine responses in identical twins.

The chain uses TRBV4-1 and TRBJ1-1, with 8 bases lining up with TRBD1. Input material: PBMCs. This TCR came from a woman aged 18-29 years in good health. The CDR3 protein is CASSQVPGTGGTEAFF. CDR3 DNA: TGCGCCAGCAGCCAAGTGCCCGGGACAGGAGGCACTGAAGCTTTCTTT.